This TCR beta chain emerged from a study of siplizumab effects on memory and regulatory T cells. Regarding the study as a whole: Sequences below about 10^-5 frequency were poorly captured, limiting mapping of alloreactive clones. Naive T cells looked more diverse than memory cells, and they looked like major contributors to the alloresponse.

Assay: immunoSEQ multiplex PCR; the TCRdb copy retains only in-frame clones and omits some. This table has under 100,000 clones, around 94% appearing once. Trimming cost V 3 bases and J 8 bases; bases outside gene matches: 12. This CDR3 comprises 15 residues. The V gene's germline CDR1 is GTSNPN and CDR2 SVGIG (reference sequence). With regard to this clone: Its target is unknown.

Sample: non-Treg CD4+ T cells sorted from blood. The receptor comes from a human donor in good health. This rearrangement joins TRBV30 to TRBJ1-4, with 7 bases aligning to TRBD1. CDR3 sequence: CAWSRRTGKKEKLFF. CDR3 DNA: TGTGCCTGGAGCCGCCGGACAGGAAAGAAGGAAAAACTGTTTTTT.